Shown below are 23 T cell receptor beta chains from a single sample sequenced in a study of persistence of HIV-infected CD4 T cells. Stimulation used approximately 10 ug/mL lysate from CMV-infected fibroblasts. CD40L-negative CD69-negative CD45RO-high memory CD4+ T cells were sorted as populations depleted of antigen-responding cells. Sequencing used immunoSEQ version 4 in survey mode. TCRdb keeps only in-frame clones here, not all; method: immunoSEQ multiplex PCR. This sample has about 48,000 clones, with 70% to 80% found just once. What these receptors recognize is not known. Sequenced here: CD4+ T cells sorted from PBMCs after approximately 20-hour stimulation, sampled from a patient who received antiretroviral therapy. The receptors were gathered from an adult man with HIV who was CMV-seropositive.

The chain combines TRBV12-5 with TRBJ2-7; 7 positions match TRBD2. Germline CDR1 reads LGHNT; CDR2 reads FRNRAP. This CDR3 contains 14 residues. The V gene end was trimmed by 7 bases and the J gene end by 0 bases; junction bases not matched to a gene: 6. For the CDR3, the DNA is TGTGCTAGTGCCCCAGGCGGGAGCTCCTACGAGCAGTACTTC. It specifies CASAPGGSSYEQYF.

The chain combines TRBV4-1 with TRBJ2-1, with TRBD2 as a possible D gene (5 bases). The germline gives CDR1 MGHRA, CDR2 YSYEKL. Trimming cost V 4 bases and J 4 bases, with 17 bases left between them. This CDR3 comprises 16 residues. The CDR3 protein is CASSLRTYGDYNEQFF. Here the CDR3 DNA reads TGCGCCAGCAGCCTTCGGACCTACGGGGATTACAATGAGCAGTTCTTC.

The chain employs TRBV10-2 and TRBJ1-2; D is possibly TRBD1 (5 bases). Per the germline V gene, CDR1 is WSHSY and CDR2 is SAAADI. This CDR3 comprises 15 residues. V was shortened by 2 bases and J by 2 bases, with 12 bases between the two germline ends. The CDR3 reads CASSEGQSLNYGYTF. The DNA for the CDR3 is TGCGCCAGCAGTGAGGGACAATCATTAAACTATGGCTACACCTTC.

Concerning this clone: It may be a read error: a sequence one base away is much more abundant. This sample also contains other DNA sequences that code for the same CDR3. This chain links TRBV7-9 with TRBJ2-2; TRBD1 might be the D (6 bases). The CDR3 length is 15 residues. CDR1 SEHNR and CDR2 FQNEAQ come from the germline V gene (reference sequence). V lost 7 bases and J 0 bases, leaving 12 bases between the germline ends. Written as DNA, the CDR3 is TGTGCCAGCAAGGGGGTTTCCGCGAACACCGGGGAGCTGTTTTTT. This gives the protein CASKGVSANTGELFF. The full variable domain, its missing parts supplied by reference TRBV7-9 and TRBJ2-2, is DTGVSQNPRHKITKRGQNVTFRCDPISEHNRLYWYRQTLGQGPEFLTYFQNEAQLEKSRLLSDRFSAERPKGSFSTLEIQRTEQGDSAMYLCASKGVSANTGELFFGEGSRLTVL.

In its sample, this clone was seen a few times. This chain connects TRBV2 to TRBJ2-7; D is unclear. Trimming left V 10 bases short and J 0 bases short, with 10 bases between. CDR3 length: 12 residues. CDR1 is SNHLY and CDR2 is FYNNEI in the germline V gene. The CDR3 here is CANRAISYEQYF. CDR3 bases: TGTGCCAACCGGGCCATCTCCTACGAGCAGTACTTC.

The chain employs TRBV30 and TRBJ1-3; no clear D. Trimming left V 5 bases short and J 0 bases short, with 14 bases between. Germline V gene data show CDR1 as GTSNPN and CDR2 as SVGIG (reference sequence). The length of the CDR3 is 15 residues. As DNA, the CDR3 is TGTGCCTGGGAACCCTTAGACAACTCTGGAAACACCATATATTTT. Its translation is CAWEPLDNSGNTIYF. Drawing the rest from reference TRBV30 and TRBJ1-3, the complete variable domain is SQTIHQWPATLVQPVGSPLSLECTVEGTSNPNLYWYRQAAGRGLQLLFYSVGIGQISSEVPQNLSASRPQDRQFILSSKKLLLSDSGFYLCAWEPLDNSGNTIYFGEGSWLTVV.

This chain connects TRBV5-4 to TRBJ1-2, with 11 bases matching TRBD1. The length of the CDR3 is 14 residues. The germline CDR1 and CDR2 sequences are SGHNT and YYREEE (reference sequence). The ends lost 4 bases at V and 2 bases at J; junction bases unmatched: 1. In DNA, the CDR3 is TGTGCCAGCAGCCGGGACAGGGGGAACTATGGCTACACCTTC. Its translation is CASSRDRGNYGYTF.

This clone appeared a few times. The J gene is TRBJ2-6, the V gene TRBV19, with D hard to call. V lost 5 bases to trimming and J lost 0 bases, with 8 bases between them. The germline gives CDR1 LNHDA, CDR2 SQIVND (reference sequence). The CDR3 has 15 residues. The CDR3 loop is CASSAHNSGANVLTF. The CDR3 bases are TGTGCCAGTAGTGCTCATAACTCTGGGGCCAACGTCCTGACTTTC.

CDR3 residues: CASSQVGTLRAQHF. CDR3 in DNA: TGCGCCAGCAGCCAAGTGGGGACTCTTCGGGCCCAGCATTTT. The chain combines TRBV4-1 with TRBJ1-5, with D perhaps TRBD1 (5 bases). This CDR3 is built from 14 residues. CDR1 and CDR2 (germline): MGHRA, YSYEKL. V was cut by 1 base and J by 11 bases, with 15 bases left in between.

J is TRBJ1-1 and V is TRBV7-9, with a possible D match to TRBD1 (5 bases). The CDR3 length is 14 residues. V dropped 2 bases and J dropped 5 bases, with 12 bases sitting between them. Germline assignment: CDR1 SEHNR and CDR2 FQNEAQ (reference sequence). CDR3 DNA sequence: TGTGCCAGCAGCTTATCAGGGTTCGTGACTGAAGCTTTCTTT. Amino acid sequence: CASSLSGFVTEAFF.

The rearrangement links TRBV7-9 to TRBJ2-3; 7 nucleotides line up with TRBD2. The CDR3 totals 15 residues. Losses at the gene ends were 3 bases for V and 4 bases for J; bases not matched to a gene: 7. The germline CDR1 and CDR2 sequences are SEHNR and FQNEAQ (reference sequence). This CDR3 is CASSFRLAVADTQYF. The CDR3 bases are TGTGCCAGCAGCTTTAGACTAGCAGTCGCAGATACGCAGTATTTT.

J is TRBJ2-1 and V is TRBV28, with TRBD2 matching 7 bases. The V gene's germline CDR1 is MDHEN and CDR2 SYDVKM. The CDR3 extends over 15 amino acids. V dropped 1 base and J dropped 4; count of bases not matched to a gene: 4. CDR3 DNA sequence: TGTGCCAGCAGTTTATTCGCGGGAGAATACAATGAGCAGTTCTTC. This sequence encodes CASSLFAGEYNEQFF.

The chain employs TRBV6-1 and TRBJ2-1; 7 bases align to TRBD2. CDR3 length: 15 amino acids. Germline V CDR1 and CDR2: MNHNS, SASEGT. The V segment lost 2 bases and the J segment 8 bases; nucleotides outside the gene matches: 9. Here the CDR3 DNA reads TGTGCCAGCAGTGAAAGCTCGACTAGCTTGTATGAGCAGTTCTTC. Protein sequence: CASSESSTSLYEQFF.

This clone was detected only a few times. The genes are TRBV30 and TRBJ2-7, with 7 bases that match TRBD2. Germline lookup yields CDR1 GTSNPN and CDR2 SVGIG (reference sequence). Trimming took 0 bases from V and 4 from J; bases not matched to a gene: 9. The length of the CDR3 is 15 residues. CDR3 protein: CAWSVRPGRGYEQYF. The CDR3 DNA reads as TGTGCCTGGAGTGTACGCCCAGGGAGGGGATACGAGCAGTACTTC.

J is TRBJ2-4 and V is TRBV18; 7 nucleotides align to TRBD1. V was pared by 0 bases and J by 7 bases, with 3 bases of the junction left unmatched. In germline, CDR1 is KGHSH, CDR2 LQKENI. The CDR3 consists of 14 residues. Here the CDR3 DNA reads TGTGCCAGCTCACCACCAGGGGGCCTGAACATTCAGTACTTC. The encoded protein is CASSPPGGLNIQYF. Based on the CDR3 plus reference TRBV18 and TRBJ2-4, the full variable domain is NAGVMQNPRHLVRRRGQEARLRCSPMKGHSHVYWYRQLPEEGLKFMVYLQKENIIDESGMPKERFSAEFPKEGPSILRIQQVVRGDSAAYFCASSPPGGLNIQYFGAGTRLSVL.

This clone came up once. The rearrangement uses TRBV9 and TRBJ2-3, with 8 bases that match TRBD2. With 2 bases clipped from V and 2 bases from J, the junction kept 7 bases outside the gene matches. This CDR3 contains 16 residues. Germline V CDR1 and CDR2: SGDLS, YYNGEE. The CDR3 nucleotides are TGTGCCAGCAGCGTTCTGGCGGGGGGCCCCACAGATACGCAGTATTTT. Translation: CASSVLAGGPTDTQYF.

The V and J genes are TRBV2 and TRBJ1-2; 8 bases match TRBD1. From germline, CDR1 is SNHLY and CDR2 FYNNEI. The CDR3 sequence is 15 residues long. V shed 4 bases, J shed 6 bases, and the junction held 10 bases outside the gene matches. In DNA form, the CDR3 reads TGTGCCAGCAGTGGGGAACGGACAGGGTTTAATGGCTACACCTTC. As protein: CASSGERTGFNGYTF.

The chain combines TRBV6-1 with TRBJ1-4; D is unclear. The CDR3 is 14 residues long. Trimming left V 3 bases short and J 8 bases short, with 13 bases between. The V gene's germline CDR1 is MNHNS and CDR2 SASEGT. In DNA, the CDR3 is TGTGCCAGCAGTGACCAGGTGGGAAGGGAAAAACTGTTTTTT. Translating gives CASSDQVGREKLFF.

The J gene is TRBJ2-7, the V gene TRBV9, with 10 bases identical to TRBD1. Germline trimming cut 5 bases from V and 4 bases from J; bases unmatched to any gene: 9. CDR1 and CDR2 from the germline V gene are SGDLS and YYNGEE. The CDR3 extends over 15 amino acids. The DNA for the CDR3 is TGTGCCAGCAGTAAAGGACAGGGGGTTGGGTACGAGCAGTACTTC. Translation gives CASSKGQGVGYEQYF.

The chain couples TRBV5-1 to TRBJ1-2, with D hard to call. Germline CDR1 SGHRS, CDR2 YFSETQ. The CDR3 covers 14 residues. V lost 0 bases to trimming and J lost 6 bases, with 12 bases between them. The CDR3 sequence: CASSLARAGDGYTF. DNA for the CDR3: TGCGCCAGCAGCTTGGCTCGGGCAGGAGATGGCTACACCTTC.

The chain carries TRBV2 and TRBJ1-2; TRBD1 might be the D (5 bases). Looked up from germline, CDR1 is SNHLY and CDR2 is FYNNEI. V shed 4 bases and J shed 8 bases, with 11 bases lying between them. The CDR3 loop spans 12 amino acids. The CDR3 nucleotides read TGTGCCAGCAGTGCTAGGGGCGCGGGCTACACCTTC. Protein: CASSARGAGYTF.

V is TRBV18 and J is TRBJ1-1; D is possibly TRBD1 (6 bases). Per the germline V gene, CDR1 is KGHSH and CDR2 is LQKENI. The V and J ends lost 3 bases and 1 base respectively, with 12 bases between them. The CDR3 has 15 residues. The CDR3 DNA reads TGTGCCAGCTCACCCTCGTGGGGGCGGAACACTGAAGCTTTCTTT. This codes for CASSPSWGRNTEAFF.

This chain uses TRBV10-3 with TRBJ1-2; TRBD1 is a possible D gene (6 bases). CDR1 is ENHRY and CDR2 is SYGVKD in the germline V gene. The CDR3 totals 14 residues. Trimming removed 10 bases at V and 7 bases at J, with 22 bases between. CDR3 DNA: TGTGCCACCTTTTCCGGGACATACGCCGGTGGCTACACCTTC. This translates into CATFSGTYAGGYTF.